Sequencing of this TCR beta chain was carried out in a study of shared clonotypes between healthy human individuals. At the level of the study: For every donor, three CD4 naive, three CD4 memory, two CD8 naive and one CD8 memory plates were used. Findings and caveats of the study: The study sampled only blood, and tissue repertoires likely differ.

As concerns this clone: The antigen is not known.

The authors split each subset's genomic DNA evenly across several immunoSEQ plates. Some clones are missing from TCRdb's copy, which holds only in-frame ones; the method was immunoSEQ multiplex PCR. The sample holds millions of clones, 90% to 95% seen once. The germline V gene has CDR1 MNHNS and CDR2 SASEGT. The CDR3 is made up of 14 amino acids. Trimming took off 7 bases at V and 2 bases at J, with 9 bases between the two ends. This receptor was identified in a man aged 18-30 years in good health. The chain employs TRBV6-1 and TRBJ2-6; D unclear. The sequencing input was naive CD4+ T cells sorted from blood. Subset defined: CD45RA+ positively selected. The chain's CDR3 is CASIVWPGANVLTF. The CDR3 nucleotides are TGTGCCAGCATTGTTTGGCCTGGGGCCAACGTCCTGACTTTC.